The present T cell receptor (beta chain) was sequenced within a study of shared clonotypes between healthy human individuals. For the study at large: CD4 naive and CD4 memory each took three plates per donor, while CD8 naive took two and CD8 memory one.

TCRdb's table, derived via immunoSEQ multiplex PCR, lists solely in-frame clones and lacks some. The sample lists over a million clones, about three quarters occurring once. Trimming pared 8 bases from V and 5 bases from J, leaving 21 bases between. This CDR3 region has 15 residues. The germline V gene has CDR1 MNHEY and CDR2 SMNVEV (reference sequence). This clone has only a few counts. This TCR derives from a young man in good health. Sequencing was carried out using memory CD4+ T cells sorted from blood. Subset given: CD45RA-negative fraction. The genes are TRBV27 and TRBJ2-5; the D call may be TRBD1 or TRBD2 (5 bases each). The CDR3: CASRTGTGVWETQYF. Written as DNA, the CDR3 is TGTGCCAGCCGCACCGGGACCGGTGTATGGGAGACCCAGTACTTC.